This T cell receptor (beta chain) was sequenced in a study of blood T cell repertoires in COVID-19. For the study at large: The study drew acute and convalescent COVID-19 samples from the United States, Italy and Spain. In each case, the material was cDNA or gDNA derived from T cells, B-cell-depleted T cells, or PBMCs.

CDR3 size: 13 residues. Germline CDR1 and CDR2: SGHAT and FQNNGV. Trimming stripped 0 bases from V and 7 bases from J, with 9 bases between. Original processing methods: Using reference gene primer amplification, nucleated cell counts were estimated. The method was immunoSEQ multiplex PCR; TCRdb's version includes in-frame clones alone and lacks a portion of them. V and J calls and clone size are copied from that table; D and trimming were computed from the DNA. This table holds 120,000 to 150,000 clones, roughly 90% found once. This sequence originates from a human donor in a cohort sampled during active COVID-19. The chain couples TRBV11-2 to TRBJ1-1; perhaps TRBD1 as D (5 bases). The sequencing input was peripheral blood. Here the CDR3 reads CASSLERGNEAFF. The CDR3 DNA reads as TGTGCCAGCAGCTTAGAACGGGGGAATGAAGCTTTCTTT.